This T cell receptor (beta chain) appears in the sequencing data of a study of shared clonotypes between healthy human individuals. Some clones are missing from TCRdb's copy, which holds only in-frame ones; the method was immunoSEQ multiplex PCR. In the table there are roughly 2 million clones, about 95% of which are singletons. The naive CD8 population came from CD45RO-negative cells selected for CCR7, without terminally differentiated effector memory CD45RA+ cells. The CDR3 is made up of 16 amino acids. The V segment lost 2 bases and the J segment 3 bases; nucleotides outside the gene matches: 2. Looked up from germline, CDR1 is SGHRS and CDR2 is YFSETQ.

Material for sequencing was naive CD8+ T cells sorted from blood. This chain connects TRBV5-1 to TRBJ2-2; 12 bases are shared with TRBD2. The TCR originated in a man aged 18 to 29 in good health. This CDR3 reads CASSFTSGGYTGELFF. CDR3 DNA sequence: TGCGCCAGCAGCTTCACTAGCGGGGGGTACACCGGGGAGCTGTTTTTT. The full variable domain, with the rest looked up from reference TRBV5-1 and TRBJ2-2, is KAGVTQTPRYLIKTRGQQVTLSCSPISGHRSVSWYQQTPGQGLQFLFEYFSETQRNKGNFPGRFSGRQFSNSRSEMNVSTLELGDSALYLCASSFTSGGYTGELFFGEGSRLTVL.